This TCR beta chain was observed in a study of control samples from healthy donors and cancer patients. Using immunoSEQ multiplex PCR, the repertoire was profiled, and TCRdb retains in-frame clones only, with some absent. The sample shows more than 70,000 clones, approximately 89% of them seen only once. CDR3 size: 12 residues. Germline V gene sequence: CDR1 MNHEY, CDR2 SVGAGI. Deletions cut 8 bases from V and 6 bases from J, with 11 bases between. The sequence came from a man aged 55 to 70 with lung cancer. J is TRBJ1-5 and V is TRBV6-5, with no clear D. What was sequenced was PBMCs. CDR3 in DNA: TGTGCCAGCGGGGTCTACCGTCAGCCCCAGCATTTT. Its protein is CASGVYRQPQHF.